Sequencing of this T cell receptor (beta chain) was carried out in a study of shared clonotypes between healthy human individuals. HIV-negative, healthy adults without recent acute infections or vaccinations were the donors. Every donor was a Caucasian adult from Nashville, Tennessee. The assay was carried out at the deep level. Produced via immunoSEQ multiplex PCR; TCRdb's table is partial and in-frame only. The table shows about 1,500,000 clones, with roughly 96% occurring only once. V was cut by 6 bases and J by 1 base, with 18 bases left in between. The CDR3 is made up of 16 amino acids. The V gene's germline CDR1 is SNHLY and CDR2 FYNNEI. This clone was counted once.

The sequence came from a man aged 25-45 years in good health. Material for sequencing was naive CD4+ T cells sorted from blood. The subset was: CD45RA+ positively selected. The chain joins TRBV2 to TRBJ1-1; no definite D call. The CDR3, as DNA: TGTGCCAGCAGCAACGGGATGCGCCGTTGGAACACTGAAGCTTTCTTT. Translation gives CASSNGMRRWNTEAFF.